This record covers a single T cell receptor beta chain. Participants were placed into cohorts based on the clinical history they reported. The data stem from a study of blood T cell repertoires in COVID-19. Whole-study context: Collection of acute and convalescent COVID-19 samples took place in the United States, Italy and Spain.

Repertoires were generated with immunoSEQ multiplex PCR, while TCRdb's copy carries only in-frame clones and drops some. The table has about 330,000 clones, approximately 89% seen once; the top ten hold about 5.7%. Trimming at V came to 3 bases and at J to 6 bases, leaving 6 bases not matched to a gene. In germline, CDR1 is SNHLY, CDR2 FYNNEI. This CDR3 comprises 15 residues. The sequenced sample consisted of PBMCs or T cells enriched from blood (not recorded which). The source of this sequence is a woman aged 30 to 39 who had recovered from COVID-19. This chain connects TRBV2 to TRBJ2-1; 9 bases line up with TRBD1. The CDR3 protein is CASSEGTGMANEQFF. The CDR3 nucleotides are TGTGCCAGCAGTGAGGGGACAGGGATGGCCAATGAGCAGTTCTTC.